This T cell receptor (beta chain) was captured by sequencing in a study of blood T cells in healthy people across ages. A few counts support this clonotype. A sample-barcoded 5' primer and a J-beta primer mix were used in a second PCR of roughly 6 to 12 cycles. All samples yielded 2.5 million or more CDR3-containing paired-end reads. Each CDR3 protein is one row after TCRdb ran MiXCR on the 5' RACE reads. The sample has 780,000 or so distinct CDR3 sequences; around 25% are singletons. Isolation yielded PBMCs, at least 7 million per sample, in every case. The germline CDR1 and CDR2 sequences are MNHEY and SVGEGT. V was cut by 5 bases and J by 1 base, with 12 bases left in between. There are 15 residues in the CDR3. The sample was also linked to a second study, of T cells of mothers and their children.

This TCR came from a boy aged 10-17 years in good health. V gene TRBV6-2 or TRBV6-3 combines with J gene TRBJ2-1, with a weak D call TRBD2 (6 bases). Specimen: blood. CDR3 sequence: CASSLGTQSYNEQFF. The CDR3 DNA follows: TGTGCCAGCAGTCTCGGGACTCAGTCCTACAATGAGCAGTTCTTC.